Listed below are T cell receptor beta chains from one sample, sequenced in a study of blood T cell repertoires in COVID-19. The assay was immunoSEQ multiplex PCR, and TCRdb's table has in-frame clones only and misses some. The sample lists roughly 160,000 clones, 84% seen once, with about an eighth in the top ten. Sequencing used PBMCs or T cells enriched from blood (not recorded which). The receptor source for this set is a man aged 50 to 60 who had recovered from COVID-19. Each CDR3 is given without its conserved first and last residue. A D gene is named only where the DNA matches it firmly.

>TRBJ1-3|TRBD1|TRBV3-1/TRBV3-2
ASSRGTGSGNTIY
>TRBJ2-7|TRBD1|TRBV7-9
ASSLAGTLRRQGFMEQY
>TRBJ2-2|TRBD1|TRBV4-1
ASSPGQPNTGELF
>TRBJ2-7|-|TRBV6-5
ASSGHGSTYEQY
>TRBJ2-3|TRBD1|TRBV3-1/TRBV3-2
ASSLGTGDADTQY
>TRBJ2-7|-|TRBV7-8
ASSSRRLSSYEQY
>TRBJ2-3|-|TRBV2
ASSEVGLVDTQY
>TRBJ1-2|-|TRBV7-8
ASSYETGDHYGYT
>TRBJ2-3|TRBD2|TRBV29-1
SVEHLAGYSADTQY
>TRBJ2-7|-|TRBV21-1
ASSTPGTSGAYEQY
>TRBJ1-5|-|TRBV14
ASSQEEEANQPQH
>TRBJ1-2|TRBD1|TRBV6-5
ASTPGAGGPYGYT
>TRBJ2-7|-|TRBV5-1
ASSISGWTVGEQY
>TRBJ2-3|-|TRBV29-1
SVVSRLTDTQY
>TRBJ1-6|TRBD1|TRBV19
ASSIVGTDNSPLH
>TRBJ1-1|-|TRBV2
ASSESGGITEAF
>TRBJ2-5|-|TRBV6-5
ASSYDSGETQY
>TRBJ1-1|-|TRBV10-3
AISSGTVGALAEAF
>TRBJ2-4|-|TRBV11-2
ASSFGWSGNIQY
>TRBJ2-7|-|TRBV18
ASSPRDDYEQY
>TRBJ1-5|TRBD1|TRBV24-1
ATRGTGSGQPQH
>TRBJ1-1|TRBD1|TRBV7-8
ASSFQTGRLNTEAF
>TRBJ2-3|TRBD1|TRBV5-6
ASSSPSTGGYTDTQY
>TRBJ2-5|-|TRBV4-1
ASSQGWDKRQETQY
>TRBJ2-7|-|TRBV4-1
ASSQTAFLTYEQY
>TRBJ1-6|-|TRBV5-6
ASSFLRGGVVTPLH
>TRBJ1-5|TRBD1|TRBV7-9
ASSGTGDQPQH
>TRBJ1-4|-|TRBV6-5
ASRREGGEKLF
>TRBJ1-2|-|TRBV4-1
ASSQDPKADYGYT
>TRBJ2-1|TRBD2|TRBV4-2
ASSQAPGGAGNEQF
>TRBJ1-2|TRBD1|TRBV5-6
ASSSDRGMYGYT